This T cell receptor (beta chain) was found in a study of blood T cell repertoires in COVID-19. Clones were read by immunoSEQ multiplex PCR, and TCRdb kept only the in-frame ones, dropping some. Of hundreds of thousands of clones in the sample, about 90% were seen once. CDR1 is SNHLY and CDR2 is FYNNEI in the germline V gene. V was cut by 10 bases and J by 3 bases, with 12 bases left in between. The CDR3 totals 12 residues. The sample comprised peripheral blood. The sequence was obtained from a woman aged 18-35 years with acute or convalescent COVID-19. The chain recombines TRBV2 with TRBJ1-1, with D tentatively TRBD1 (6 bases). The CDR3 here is CATDRFDTEAFF. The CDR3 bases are TGTGCCACCGACAGGTTCGACACTGAAGCTTTCTTT.